Listed below are T cell receptor beta chains from one sample, sequenced in a study of T cell repertoires in cytomegalovirus infection. These receptors' antigens are unknown. A single record per CDR3 protein comes from TCRdb applying MiXCR to the reads. Among 400,000 to 600,000 distinct CDR3 sequences listed, under 55% were seen once. The sample consisted of cultured PBMCs, taken from culture after CMV antigen stimulation. These receptors came from a human donor in good health (CMV status not recorded). Some clones in this sample may be carry-over from other donors' samples. The CDR3 runs from the conserved cysteine through the conserved F or W. Fields, in order: V gene, J gene, CDR3 protein.

V gene: TRBV19; J gene: TRBJ1-6; CDR3 protein: CASSPPAGGRSYNSPLHF
V gene: TRBV10-3; J gene: TRBJ2-6; CDR3 protein: CAISPGTTSGTNVLTF
V gene: TRBV19; J gene: TRBJ2-3; CDR3 protein: CASSGPKGEGTDTQYF
V gene: TRBV7-4; J gene: TRBJ2-3; CDR3 protein: CASSASLGGDSTDTQYF
V gene: TRBV7-2; J gene: TRBJ2-7; CDR3 protein: CASSPAGGGPYEQYF
V gene: TRBV19; J gene: TRBJ2-1; CDR3 protein: CASSIDSGLAYNEQFF
V gene: TRBV7-2; J gene: TRBJ2-3; CDR3 protein: CASSFSAGTDTQYF
V gene: TRBV5-1; J gene: TRBJ2-5; CDR3 protein: CASSNRQGVGETQYF
V gene: TRBV18; J gene: TRBJ2-7; CDR3 protein: CASSQGSPYEQYF
V gene: TRBV7-9; J gene: TRBJ2-3; CDR3 protein: CASSLTVRSGDTQYF